This T cell receptor beta chain appears in the sequencing data of a study of T-cell reconstitution after alpha-beta-depleted transplantation in children. V lost 2 bases and J lost 7, with 15 bases in between. CDR1 and CDR2 (germline): DFQATT, SNEGSKA (reference sequence). This CDR3 comprises 13 residues. In its sample, this clonotype was seen many times. No antigen is known for it. Whole-study results and caveats: Several hundred graft clones that had expanded were reportedly the source of alpha-beta T cells about two months after transplant.

As it was prepared, the TCRbeta library received unique molecular identifiers. In TCRdb, the PCR reads were re-called with MiXCR into one record per CDR3 protein. The table includes around 190,000 distinct CDR3 sequences, approximately 7% detected once. The receptor was derived from a boy aged 2 to 10 with acute lymphoblastic leukemia, due to receive a stem cell transplant. The sequencing here drew on PBMCs, taken before TCRalphabeta/CD19-depleted stem cell transplant. The chain recombines TRBV20-1 with TRBJ2-7; the D is unclear. CDR3 sequence reads: CSARRAFRGEQYF. Here the CDR3 DNA reads TGCAGTGCTAGACGTGCGTTCCGAGGAGAGCAGTACTTC.